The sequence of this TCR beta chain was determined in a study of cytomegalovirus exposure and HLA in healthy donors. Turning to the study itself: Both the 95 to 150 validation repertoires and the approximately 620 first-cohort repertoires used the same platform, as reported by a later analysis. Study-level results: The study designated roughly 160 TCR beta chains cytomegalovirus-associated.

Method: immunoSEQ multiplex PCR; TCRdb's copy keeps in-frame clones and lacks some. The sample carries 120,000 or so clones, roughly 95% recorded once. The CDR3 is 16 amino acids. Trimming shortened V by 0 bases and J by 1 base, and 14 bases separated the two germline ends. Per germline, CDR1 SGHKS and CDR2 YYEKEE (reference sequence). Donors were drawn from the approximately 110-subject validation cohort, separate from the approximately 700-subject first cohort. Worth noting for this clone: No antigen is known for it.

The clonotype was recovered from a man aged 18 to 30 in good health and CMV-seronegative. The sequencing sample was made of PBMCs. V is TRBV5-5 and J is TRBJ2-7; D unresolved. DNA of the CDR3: TGTGCCAGCAGCTTGGCCATACAGCCGATTTCCTACGAGCAGTACTTC. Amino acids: CASSLAIQPISYEQYF. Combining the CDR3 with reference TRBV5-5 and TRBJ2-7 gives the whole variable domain DAGVTQSPTHLIKTRGQQVTLRCSPISGHKSVSWYQQVLGQGPQFIFQYYEKEERGRGNFPDRFSARQFPNYSSELNVNALLLGDSALYLCASSLAIQPISYEQYFGPGTRLTVT.